In this sample, the clone carrying this T cell receptor (beta chain) turned up a few times. Its antigen is as yet unknown. The data were taken from a study of T-cell memory formation after mild COVID-19. Study details: TCR clustering was largely donor specific.

General study findings and limits: The finding that pre-infection memory included some responding clones suggested that cross-reactive memory joined. What remained unconfirmed was the SARS-CoV-2 specificity of second-wave clones peaking on day 37.

The CDR3 has 19 residues. Trimming at V came to 5 bases and at J to 7 bases, leaving 21 bases not matched to a gene. Germline V gives CDR1 MNHEY, CDR2 SVGEGT. Using constant-segment primers, 5'RACE produced TCR alpha and TCR beta cDNA libraries carrying sample barcodes and UMIs. One entry per CDR3 protein results from TCRdb running MiXCR on the 5' RACE reads. The sample has fewer than 500,000 distinct CDR3 sequences, around 27% seen once. The rearrangement joins TRBV6-2 or TRBV6-3 to TRBJ2-1, with 9 bases fitting TRBD1. The specimen sequenced was PBMCs or a T cell subset sorted from them (not recorded which). The clonotype originates from an adult woman who had mild COVID-19 (a few samples of this study predate the infection). Cell type and time point are not known. The CDR3 region has the DNA TGTGCCAGCAGTAAAGGGACAGGGCGGCTAATTGATCAAGATAATGAGCAGTTCTTC. The encoded protein is CASSKGTGRLIDQDNEQFF.